The 9 T cell receptor beta chains reported below all come from one sample, sequenced in a study of T cells in Graves' hyperthyroidism and ophthalmopathy. From RNA transcripts, TCR beta CDR3 regions were amplified. The HTBI set primed first-round TCR CDR3 RT-PCR. TCRdb reprocessed the multiplex PCR reads with MiXCR, giving one entry per CDR3 protein. The data show 400,000 to 600,000 distinct CDR3 sequences, with approximately 16% seen just once and around 32% held by the top ten. The material sequenced was blood. Every receptor here comes from a woman aged 30 to 39 with Graves' ophthalmopathy.

Here the CDR3 reads CASSLAGNGNTIYF. CDR3 coding DNA: TGTGCCAGCAGCTTAGCGGGGAATGGAAACACCATATATTTT. V usage is TRBV13 and J usage is TRBJ1-3; D gene uncertain. The CDR3 has 14 residues. CDR1 is PRHDT and CDR2 is FYEKMQ in the germline V gene (reference sequence). Trimming stripped 1 base from V and 3 bases from J, with 7 bases between. Combining the CDR3 with reference TRBV13 and TRBJ1-3 gives the whole variable domain AAGVIQSPRHLIKEKRETATLKCYPIPRHDTVYWYQQGPGQDPQFLISFYEKMQSDKGSIPDRFSAQQFSDYHSELNMSSLELGDSALYFCASSLAGNGNTIYFGEGSWLTVV.

There are a few counts of this clonotype. The chain couples TRBV12-5 to TRBJ2-7, with D perhaps matching TRBD1 (7 bases). CDR3 length: 16 residues. V lost 2 bases to trimming and J lost 1 base, with 15 bases between them. The V gene's germline CDR1 is LGHNT and CDR2 FRNRAP. CDR3 coding DNA: TGTGCTAGTGGTTTGAGCTGGGGGGACAGATCCTACGAGCAGTACTTC. This sequence encodes CASGLSWGDRSYEQYF.

To note about this clonotype: One end of the junction fails to match germline, which may point to a read error. The J gene is TRBJ2-2, the V gene TRBV11-3, with 8 bases aligning to TRBD1. There are 15 residues in the CDR3. CDR1 and CDR2 (germline): SGHNT, YENEEA. The CDR3 region is CASSLTGAHTGELLF. The CDR3, as DNA: TGTGCCAGCAGCTTGACAGGGGCCCACACCGGGGAGCTGCTTTTT.

This clonotype was detected ten times or more. This chain connects TRBV5-6 to TRBJ1-5, with D perhaps TRBD1 (5 bases). This CDR3 is built from 16 residues. The V end lost 0 bases, the J end lost 2 bases, and 12 bases lay between the germline ends. The V gene's germline CDR1 is SGHDT and CDR2 YYEEEE. CDR3 sequence reads: CASSLALQGGNQPQHF. The CDR3 DNA sequence: TGTGCCAGCAGCTTGGCCCTGCAGGGAGGCAATCAGCCCCAGCATTTT.

This chain links TRBV5-6 with TRBJ2-7, with 9 bases identical to TRBD1. Looked up from germline, CDR1 is SGHDT and CDR2 is YYEEEE. V was clipped by 4 bases and J by 0 bases; unmatched bases: 5. There are 15 residues in the CDR3. The CDR3 loop reads CASSPTGGHSYEQYF. The CDR3 DNA follows: TGTGCCAGCAGCCCGACAGGGGGACACTCCTACGAGCAGTACTTC.

This clonotype was picked up many times. For the CDR3, the DNA is TGTGCCAGCAGCACCCAGGGGAACACTGAAGCTTTCTTT. Translating gives CASSTQGNTEAFF. The rearrangement joins TRBV7-6 to TRBJ1-1; the D gene is possibly TRBD1 (5 bases). The CDR3 has 13 amino acids. The ends were cut back, 5 bases at V and 1 base at J, with 8 bases in the middle. In germline, CDR1 is SGHVS, CDR2 FNYEAQ. Filled out from reference TRBV7-6 and TRBJ1-1, the complete variable domain reads GAGVSQSPRYKVTKRGQDVALRCDPISGHVSLYWYRQALGQGPEFLTYFNYEAQQDKSGLPNDRFSAERPEGSISTLTIQRTEQRDSAMYRCASSTQGNTEAFFGQGTRLTVV.

This clonotype was counted ten times or more. The chain couples TRBV6-1 to TRBJ2-1, with TRBD2 matching 8 bases. Germline CDR1 reads MNHNS; CDR2 reads SASEGT. The V and J ends lost 5 bases and 5 bases, in that order; junction bases with no gene match: 11. The CDR3 length is 16 residues. CDR3 amino acids: CASSYNLAGPNNEQFF. The DNA of the CDR3 is TGTGCCAGCAGTTATAATCTAGCGGGCCCCAACAATGAGCAGTTCTTC.

This clonotype has more than one count but fewer than ten. This chain connects TRBV20-1 to TRBJ1-2; D may be TRBD1 (6 bases). CDR1 is DFQATT, CDR2 SNEGSKA, per germline (reference sequence). CDR3 length equals 13 residues. Trimming stripped 2 bases from V and 4 bases from J, with 11 bases between. CDR3 nucleotide sequence: TGCAGTGCTAGATACACAGGGAGCTATGGCTACACCTTC. It translates to CSARYTGSYGYTF.

This sequence joins TRBV20-1 and TRBJ2-4; TRBD1 might be the D (6 bases). The CDR3 sequence is 15 residues long. The V end was cut by 3 bases, the J end by 4 bases, with 16 bases between. The germline V gene encodes CDR1 DFQATT and CDR2 SNEGSKA (reference sequence). CDR3 region: CSASIWTVDKNIQYF. The CDR3 nucleotides are TGCAGTGCTAGTATTTGGACAGTTGATAAAAACATTCAGTACTTC.